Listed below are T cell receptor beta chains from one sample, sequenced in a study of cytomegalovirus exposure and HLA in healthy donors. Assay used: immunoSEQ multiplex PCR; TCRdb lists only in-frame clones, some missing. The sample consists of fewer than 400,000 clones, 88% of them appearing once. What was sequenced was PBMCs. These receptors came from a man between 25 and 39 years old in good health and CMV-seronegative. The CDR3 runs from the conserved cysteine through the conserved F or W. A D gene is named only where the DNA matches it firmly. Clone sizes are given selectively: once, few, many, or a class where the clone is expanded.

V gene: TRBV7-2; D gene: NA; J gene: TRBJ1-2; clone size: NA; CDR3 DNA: TGTGCCAGCAGCTTAATGGCAGCTAACTATGGCTACACCTTC; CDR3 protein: CASSLMAANYGYTF
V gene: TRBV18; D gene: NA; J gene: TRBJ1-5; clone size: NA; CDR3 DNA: TGTGCCAGCTCAGGGGGGTCATTACAGCCCCAGCATTTT; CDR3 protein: CASSGGSLQPQHF
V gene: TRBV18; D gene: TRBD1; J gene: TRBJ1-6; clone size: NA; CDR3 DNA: TGTGCCAGCTCCTTTGACAGGGTTAATTCACCCCTCCACTTT; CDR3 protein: CASSFDRVNSPLHF
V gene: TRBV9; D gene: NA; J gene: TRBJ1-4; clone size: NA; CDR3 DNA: TGTGCCAGCAGCGCCCTGACAGCCGCGAATGAAAAACTGTTTTTT; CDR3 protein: CASSALTAANEKLFF
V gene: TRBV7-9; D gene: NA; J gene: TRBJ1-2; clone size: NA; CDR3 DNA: TGTGCCATCTCAAACTTCTATGGCTACACCTTC; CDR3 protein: CAISNFYGYTF
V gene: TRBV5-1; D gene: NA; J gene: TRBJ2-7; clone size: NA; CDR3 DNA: TGCGCCAGCAGCTTAAAGGGGCCGAGCTCCTACGAGCAGTACTTC; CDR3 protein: CASSLKGPSSYEQYF
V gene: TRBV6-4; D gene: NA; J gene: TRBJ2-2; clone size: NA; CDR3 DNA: TGTGCCAGCAGTGCAGCGAACACCGGGGAGCTGTTTTTT; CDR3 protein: CASSAANTGELFF
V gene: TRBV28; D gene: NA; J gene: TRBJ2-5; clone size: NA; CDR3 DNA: TGTGCCAGCAGTTTATTACAGGACCGAGAAGAGACCCAGTACTTC; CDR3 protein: CASSLLQDREETQYF
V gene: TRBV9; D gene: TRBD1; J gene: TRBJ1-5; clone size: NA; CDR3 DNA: TGTGCCAGCAGCCGCACGACAGGGGAGAGCAATCAGCCCCAGCATTTT; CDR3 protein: CASSRTTGESNQPQHF
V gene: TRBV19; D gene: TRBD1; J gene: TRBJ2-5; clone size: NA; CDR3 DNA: TGTGCCAGTAGTGCTGGGACAGGTAAAAACCAGTACTTC; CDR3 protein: CASSAGTGKNQYF
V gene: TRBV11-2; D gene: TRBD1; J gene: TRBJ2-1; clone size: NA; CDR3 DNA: TGTGCCAGCAGTCGACAGGGGACCTCCTACAATGAGCAGTTCTTC; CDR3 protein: CASSRQGTSYNEQFF
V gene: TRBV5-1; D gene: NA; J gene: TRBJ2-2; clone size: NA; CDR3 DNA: TGCGCCAGCAGCTTGTTAGTCACCGGGGAGCTGTTTTTT; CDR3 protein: CASSLLVTGELFF
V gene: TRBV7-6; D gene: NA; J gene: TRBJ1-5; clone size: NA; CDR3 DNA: TGTGCCAGCAGCTTAGGCTCATCGGCGGGTCAGCCCCAGCATTTT; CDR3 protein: CASSLGSSAGQPQHF
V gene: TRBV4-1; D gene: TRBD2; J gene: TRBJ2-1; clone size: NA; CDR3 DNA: TGCGCCAGCAGCCCCAGTGGACTAGGATCTAATGAGCAGTTCTTC; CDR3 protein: CASSPSGLGSNEQFF
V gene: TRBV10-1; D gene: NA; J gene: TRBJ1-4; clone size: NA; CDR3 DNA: TGCGCCAGCAGTGAGTACAGGGAATCCGAAAAACTGTTTTTT; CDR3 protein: CASSEYRESEKLFF
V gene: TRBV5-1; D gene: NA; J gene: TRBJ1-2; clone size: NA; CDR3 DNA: TGCGCCAGTAGCGAAACAGGCAGGGCCAACTATGGCTACACCTTC; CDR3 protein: CASSETGRANYGYTF
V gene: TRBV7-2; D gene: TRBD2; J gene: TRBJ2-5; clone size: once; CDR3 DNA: TGTGCCAGCAGCCGGGGGGGGATAGGGAGAGAGACCCAGTACTTC; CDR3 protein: CASSRGGIGRETQYF
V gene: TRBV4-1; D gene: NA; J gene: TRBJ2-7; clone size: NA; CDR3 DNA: TGCGCCAGCAGCCAAGATCTGGGGGGTAGCTCCTACGAGCAGTACTTC; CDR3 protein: CASSQDLGGSSYEQYF
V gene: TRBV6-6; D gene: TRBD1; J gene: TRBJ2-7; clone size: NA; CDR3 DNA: TGTGCCAGCAGTTACTCCTACAGGGGGCCCTACGAGCAGTACTTC; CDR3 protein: CASSYSYRGPYEQYF
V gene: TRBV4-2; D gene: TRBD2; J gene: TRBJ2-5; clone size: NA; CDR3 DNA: TGTGCCAGCAGCCAAGGAGTAGCGGGGGCCCCACGGGAGACCCAGTACTTC; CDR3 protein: CASSQGVAGAPRETQYF
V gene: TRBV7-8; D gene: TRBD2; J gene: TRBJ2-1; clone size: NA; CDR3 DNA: TGTGCCAGCAGCTTACGGGGGGTCAATGAGCAGTTCTTC; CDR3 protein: CASSLRGVNEQFF
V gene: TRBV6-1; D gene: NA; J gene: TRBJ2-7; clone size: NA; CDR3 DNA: TGTGCCACCCGGACAGCAAACTCCTACGAGCAGTACTTC; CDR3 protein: CATRTANSYEQYF
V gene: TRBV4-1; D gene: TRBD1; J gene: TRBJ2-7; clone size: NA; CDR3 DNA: TGCGCCAGCAGCCCCCATCCGGGACAGGGACCCCCCTACGAGCAGTACTTC; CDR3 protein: CASSPHPGQGPPYEQYF
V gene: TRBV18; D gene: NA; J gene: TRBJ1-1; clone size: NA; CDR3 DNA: TGTGCCAGCTCACCCCTTTCGGGGGGAACTGAAGCTTTCTTT; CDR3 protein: CASSPLSGGTEAFF
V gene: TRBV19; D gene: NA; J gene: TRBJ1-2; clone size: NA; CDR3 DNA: TGTGCCAGTAGTATAGAGGTCGGTGGCTACACCTTC; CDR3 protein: CASSIEVGGYTF
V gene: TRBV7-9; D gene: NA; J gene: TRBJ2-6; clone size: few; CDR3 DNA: TGTGCCAGCAGCCCGACAGTCTCTGGGGCCAACGTCCTGACTTTC; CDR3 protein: CASSPTVSGANVLTF
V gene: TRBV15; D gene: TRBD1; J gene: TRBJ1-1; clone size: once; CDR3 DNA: TGTGCCACCAGCAGTAACAGGGGGAACACTGAAGCTTTCTTT; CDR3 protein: CATSSNRGNTEAFF
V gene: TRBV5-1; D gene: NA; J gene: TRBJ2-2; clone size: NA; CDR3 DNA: TGCGCCAGCAGCGGGCCGGGAGCGAACACCGGGGAGCTGTTTTTT; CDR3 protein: CASSGPGANTGELFF
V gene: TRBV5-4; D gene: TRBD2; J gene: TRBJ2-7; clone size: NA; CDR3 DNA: TGTGCCAGCAGCGGCCTAGCGGGGGGGCCCGGCGAGCAGTACTTC; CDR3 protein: CASSGLAGGPGEQYF
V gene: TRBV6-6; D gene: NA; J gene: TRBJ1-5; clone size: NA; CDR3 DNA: TGTGCCAGCAGGCAAACGCTTCAGGGAAATCAGCCCCAGCATTTT; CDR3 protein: CASRQTLQGNQPQHF
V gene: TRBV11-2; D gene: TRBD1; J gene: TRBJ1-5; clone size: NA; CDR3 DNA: TGTGCCAGCAGCCCCGGGACAGGGTTCGGTCAGCCCCAGCATTTT; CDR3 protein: CASSPGTGFGQPQHF
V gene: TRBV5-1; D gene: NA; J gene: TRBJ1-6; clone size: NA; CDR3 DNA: TGCGCCAGCAGCTTGAATTGGGGGGGCTATTCACCCCTCCACTTT; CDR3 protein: CASSLNWGGYSPLHF
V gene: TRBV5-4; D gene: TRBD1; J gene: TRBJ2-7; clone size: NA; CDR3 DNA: TGTGCCAGCAGCTTGGGCCCGGGACAGAACTATAACGAGCAGTACTTC; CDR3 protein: CASSLGPGQNYNEQYF
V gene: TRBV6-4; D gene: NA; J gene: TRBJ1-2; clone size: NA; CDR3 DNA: TGTGCCAGCAGGGGAGGGGAAGACAGTTCTAACTATGGCTACACCTTC; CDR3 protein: CASRGGEDSSNYGYTF
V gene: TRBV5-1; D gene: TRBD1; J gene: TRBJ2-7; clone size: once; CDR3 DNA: TGCGCCAGCAGCTCACACAGGGGCTCCTACGAGCAGTACTTC; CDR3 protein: CASSSHRGSYEQYF
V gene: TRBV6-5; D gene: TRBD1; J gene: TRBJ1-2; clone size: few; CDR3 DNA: TGTGCCAGCAGTTACTCGGGGACAGTCTATGGCTACACCTTC; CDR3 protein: CASSYSGTVYGYTF
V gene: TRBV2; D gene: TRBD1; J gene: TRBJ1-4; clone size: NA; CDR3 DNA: TGTGCCGGAGGGACAGGGTCGGATGAAAAACTGTTTTTT; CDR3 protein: CAGGTGSDEKLFF
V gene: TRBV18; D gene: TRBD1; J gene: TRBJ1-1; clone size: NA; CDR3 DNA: TGTGCCAGCTCACCGATGATGGGACAGGGAGTCGCTGAAGCTTTCTTT; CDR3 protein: CASSPMMGQGVAEAFF
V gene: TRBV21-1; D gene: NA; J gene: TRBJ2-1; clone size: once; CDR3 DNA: TGTGCCAGCAGCACCCGACTAGCGGGACGGGACAATGAGCAGTTCTTC; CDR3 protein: CASSTRLAGRDNEQFF
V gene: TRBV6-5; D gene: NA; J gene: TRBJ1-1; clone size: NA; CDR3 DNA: TGTGCCAGCAGTTACTACAGGGAATTTACTGAAGCTTTCTTT; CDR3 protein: CASSYYREFTEAFF
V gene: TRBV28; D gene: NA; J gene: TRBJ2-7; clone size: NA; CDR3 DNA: TGTGCCAGCAGTTCGATCCCGGTTCCCCGCTCCTACGAGCAGTACTTC; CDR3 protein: CASSSIPVPRSYEQYF
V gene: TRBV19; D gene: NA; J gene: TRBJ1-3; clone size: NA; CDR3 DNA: TGTGCCAGTAGACCAAAGCAGGATCTCTCTGGAAACACCATATATTTT; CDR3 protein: CASRPKQDLSGNTIYF
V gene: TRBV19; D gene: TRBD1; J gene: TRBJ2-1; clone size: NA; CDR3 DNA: TGTGCCAGTACCACAGGGGCCTACAATGAGCAGTTCTTC; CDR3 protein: CASTTGAYNEQFF
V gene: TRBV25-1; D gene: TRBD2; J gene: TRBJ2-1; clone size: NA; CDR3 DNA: TGTGCCAGCAGTGAAGGAACTAGCGGGGCCTACAATGAGCAGTTCTTC; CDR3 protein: CASSEGTSGAYNEQFF
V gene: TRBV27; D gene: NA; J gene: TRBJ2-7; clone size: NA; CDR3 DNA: TGTGCCAGCGGAAGACAGAGCTCCTACGAGCAGTACTTC; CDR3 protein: CASGRQSSYEQYF
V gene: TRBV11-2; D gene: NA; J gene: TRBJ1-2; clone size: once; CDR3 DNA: TGTGCCACTAGGTCGGGGTCCAACTATGGCTACACCTTC; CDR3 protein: CATRSGSNYGYTF
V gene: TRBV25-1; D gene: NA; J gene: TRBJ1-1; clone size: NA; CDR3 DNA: TGTGCCAGCAGTGAATATTCGTGGGGCTCACGCAACACTGAAGCTTTCTTT; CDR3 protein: CASSEYSWGSRNTEAFF
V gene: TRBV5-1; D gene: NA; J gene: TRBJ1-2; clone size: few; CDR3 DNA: TGCGCCAGCAGCTCGGGTCTCAGGGATATGTGGGGCTACACCTTC; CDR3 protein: CASSSGLRDMWGYTF
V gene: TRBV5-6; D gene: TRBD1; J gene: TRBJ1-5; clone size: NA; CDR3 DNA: TGTGCCAGCAGTTTGCAGACCGACAGGGTAAATCAGCCCCAGCATTTT; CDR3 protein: CASSLQTDRVNQPQHF
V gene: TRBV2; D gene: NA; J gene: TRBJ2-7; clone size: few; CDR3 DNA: TGTGCCAGCAGTAGAGTGGTGACAGGAAGTTCCTACTTC; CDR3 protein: CASSRVVTGSSYF
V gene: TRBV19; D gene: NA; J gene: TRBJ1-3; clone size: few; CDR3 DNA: TGTGCCAGCGCCGGACAGAATTCTGGAAACACCATATATTTT; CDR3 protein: CASAGQNSGNTIYF
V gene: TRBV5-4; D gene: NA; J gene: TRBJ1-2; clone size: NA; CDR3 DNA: TGTGCCAGCAGCACCTCAGGGTTAGGTCGCTACACCTTC; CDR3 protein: CASSTSGLGRYTF
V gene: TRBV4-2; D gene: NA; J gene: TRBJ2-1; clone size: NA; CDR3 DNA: TGTGCCAGCAGCCAAGATAGGGCTAGCGCCTACAATGAGCAGTTCTTC; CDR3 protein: CASSQDRASAYNEQFF
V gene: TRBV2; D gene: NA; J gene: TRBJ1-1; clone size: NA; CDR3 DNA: TGTGCCAGCAGTCGGGGATTTGAAGCTTTCTTT; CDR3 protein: CASSRGFEAFF
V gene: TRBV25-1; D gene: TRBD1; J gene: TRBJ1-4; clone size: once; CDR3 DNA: TGTGCCAGCAGCGACCGACAGGGGATAACTAATGAAAAACTGTTTTTT; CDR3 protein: CASSDRQGITNEKLFF
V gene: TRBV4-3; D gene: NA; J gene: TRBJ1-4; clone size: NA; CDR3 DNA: TGCGCCAGCAGCCAGACAGGTTATGGGGAAAAACTGTTTTTT; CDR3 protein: CASSQTGYGEKLFF
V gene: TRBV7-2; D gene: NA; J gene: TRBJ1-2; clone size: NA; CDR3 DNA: TGTGCCAGCAGCTTAGCGCAACACCGCTATGGCTACACCTTC; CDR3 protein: CASSLAQHRYGYTF
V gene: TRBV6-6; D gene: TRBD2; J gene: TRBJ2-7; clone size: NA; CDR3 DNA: TGTGCCAGCAGTTACTCCAGCGGGGCTTCCTACGAGCAGTACTTC; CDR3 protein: CASSYSSGASYEQYF
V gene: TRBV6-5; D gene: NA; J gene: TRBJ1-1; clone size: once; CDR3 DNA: TGTGCCAGCAGTTACTCGAGGCCCAAGAACACTGAAGCTTTCTTT; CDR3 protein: CASSYSRPKNTEAFF